This TCR beta chain was sequenced in a study of T cell changes during pregnancy in multiple sclerosis. From germline, CDR1 is SNHLY and CDR2 FYNNEI. The trim removed 5 bases at V and 6 bases at J, leaving 7 bases unmatched. This CDR3 is built from 14 residues. Libraries were prepared by immunoSEQ multiplex PCR; TCRdb keeps only in-frame clonotypes and omits some of them. The sample comprises approximately 96,000 clones, roughly nine tenths of which are singletons, and around 2.1% rests with the top ten. The clonotype was recovered from a female donor in good health, enrolled as a control in a pregnancy study. The chain employs TRBV2 and TRBJ2-7; 10 positions agree with TRBD1. The material sequenced was peripheral blood, taken after pregnancy. CDR3 protein: CASSPGTGVSEQYF. The DNA for the CDR3 is TGTGCCAGCAGTCCCGGGACAGGGGTGAGCGAGCAGTACTTC.